Many counts were recorded for the clone carrying this T cell receptor (beta chain). Antigen specificity is unknown. This entry belongs to a study of T cell repertoires in cytomegalovirus infection. Whole-study context: Indications came from public TCR beta signatures; they pointed to CMV infection and to a matching HLA type.

General observations from the study: People with CMV and the relevant HLA were identified by cumulative public TCR beta family frequency.

TCRdb fed the reads into MiXCR, producing one record per CDR3 protein. The table includes about 920,000 distinct CDR3 sequences, around 31% detected once. With V trimmed by 5 bases and J by 2 bases, 10 bases remained unmatched. CDR1 and CDR2 (germline): SGHVS, FQNEAQ. This CDR3 is 17 amino acids long. The source of this sequence is a human donor in good health (CMV status not recorded). Some clones in this sample may be carry-over from other donors' samples. The chain uses TRBV7-8 and TRBJ2-3, with 10 bases identical to TRBD2. The starting material was cultured CD8+ T cells from PBMCs, obtained from culture after CMV antigen stimulation. CDR3 DNA sequence: TGTGCCAGCAGCCTAGAGGCTAGCGGGGGCAACACAGATACGCAGTATTTT. Its translation: CASSLEASGGNTDTQYF.